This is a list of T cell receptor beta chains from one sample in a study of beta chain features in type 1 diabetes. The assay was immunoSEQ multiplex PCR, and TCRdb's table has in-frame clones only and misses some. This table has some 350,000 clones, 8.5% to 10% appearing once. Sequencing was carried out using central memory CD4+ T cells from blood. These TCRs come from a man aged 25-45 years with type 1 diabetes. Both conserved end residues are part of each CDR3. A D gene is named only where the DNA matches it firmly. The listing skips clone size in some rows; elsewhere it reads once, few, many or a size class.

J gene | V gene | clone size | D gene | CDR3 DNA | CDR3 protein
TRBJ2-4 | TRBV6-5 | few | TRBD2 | TGTGCCAGCAGTCGCCTAGCGGATAAAAACATTCAGTACTTC | CASSRLADKNIQYF
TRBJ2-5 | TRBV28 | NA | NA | TGTGCCAGCAGTTTAGGAGGGACAGGCCGGGGGGCCCAGTACTTC | CASSLGGTGRGAQYF
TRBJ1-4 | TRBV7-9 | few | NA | TGTGCCAGCAGCTCCCAGGGAGTTGAAAAACTGTTTTTT | CASSSQGVEKLFF
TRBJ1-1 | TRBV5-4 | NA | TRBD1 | TGTGCCAGCAGGACGGGACAGGGGAACACTGAAGCTTTCTTT | CASRTGQGNTEAFF
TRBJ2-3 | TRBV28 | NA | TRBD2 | TGTGCTAGCAGTTCCCCGGGACTAGACTCAGAAACGCAGTATTTT | CASSSPGLDSETQYF
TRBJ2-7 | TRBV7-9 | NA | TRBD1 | TGTGCCAGTGATGGCGGACAGGAGGACTACGAGCAGTACTTC | CASDGGQEDYEQYF
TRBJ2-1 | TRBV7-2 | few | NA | TGTGCCAGCAGCTCAACAGGGTATGAGCAGTTCTTC | CASSSTGYEQFF
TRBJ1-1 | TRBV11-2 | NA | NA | TGTGCCAGCAGCTTATCCGGGAACACTGAAGCTTTCTTT | CASSLSGNTEAFF
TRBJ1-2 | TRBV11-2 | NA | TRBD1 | TGTGCCAGCAGCTCCCAGACAGGGCAGACCTTC | CASSSQTGQTF
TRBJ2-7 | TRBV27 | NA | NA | TGTGCCAGCAGTTTAAAGGGGGGCACCTACGAGCAGTACTTC | CASSLKGGTYEQYF
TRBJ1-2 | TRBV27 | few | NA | TGTGCCAGCAGTTTTAAACCGGCTGCAACCTCCGTGGGCTATGGCTACACCTTC | CASSFKPAATSVGYGYTF
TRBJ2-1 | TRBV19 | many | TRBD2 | TGTGCCAGTAGTAGGGGACTAGCGGGAGTCGTCGGAATGAGGATGGAGCAGTTCTTC | CASSRGLAGVVGMRMEQFF
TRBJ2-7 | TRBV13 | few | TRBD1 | TGTGCCAGCAGCGCCTTGGACAGGGAAGCCTACGAGCAGTACTTC | CASSALDREAYEQYF
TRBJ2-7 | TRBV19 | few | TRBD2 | TGTGCCAGTAGTTTTACTAGCGGGAGGCCTGCAAACGAGCAGTACTTC | CASSFTSGRPANEQYF
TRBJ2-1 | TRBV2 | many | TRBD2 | TGTGCCAGCAGTGATGAGGGTAGCGGGTTTATTGAGCAGTTCTTC | CASSDEGSGFIEQFF
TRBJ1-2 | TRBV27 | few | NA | TGTGCCAGCAGTCTTACAGCCCTAGGTGGCTACACCTTC | CASSLTALGGYTF
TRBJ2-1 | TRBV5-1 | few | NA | TGCGCCAGCAGCTTCGGTGAGACACTTGAGCAGTTCTTC | CASSFGETLEQFF
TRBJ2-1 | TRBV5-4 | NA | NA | TGTGCCAGCAGCTGGGGACGGTATGAGCAGTTCTTC | CASSWGRYEQFF
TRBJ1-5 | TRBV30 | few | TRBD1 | TGTGCCTGGGCCTTCTCGGGGGGACAGGGAGGACGAAGCAATCAGCCCCAGCATTTT | CAWAFSGGQGGRSNQPQHF
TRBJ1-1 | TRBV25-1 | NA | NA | TGTGCCAGCAGTGAATCTTTCACTGCAGGTGAAGCTTTCTTT | CASSESFTAGEAFF
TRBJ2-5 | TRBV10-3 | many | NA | TGTGCCATCAGTGAGTCAAAATGGCAGAACCAAGAGACCCAGTACTTC | CAISESKWQNQETQYF
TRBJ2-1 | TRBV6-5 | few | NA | TGTGCCAGCAGTTACCGCTCTCTGAGCTCCTACAATGAGCAGTTCTTC | CASSYRSLSSYNEQFF
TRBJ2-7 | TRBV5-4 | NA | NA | TGTGCCAGCAGCATCGGGACGGGGAGCTCCTACGAGCAGTACTTC | CASSIGTGSSYEQYF
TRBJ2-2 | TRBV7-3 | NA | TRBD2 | TGTGCCAGCAGCGGCCTACCGGGACTAGCGGGAGGGCCCGACACCGGGGAGCTGTTTTTT | CASSGLPGLAGGPDTGELFF
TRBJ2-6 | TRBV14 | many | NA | TGTGCCAGCAGCCCCTTGGGAGCTGGGGCCAACGTCCTGACTTTC | CASSPLGAGANVLTF
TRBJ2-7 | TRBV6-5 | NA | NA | TGTGCCAGCAGTTACTCGAGGGGTAGCTCCTACGAGCAGTACTTC | CASSYSRGSSYEQYF
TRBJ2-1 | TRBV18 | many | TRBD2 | TGTGCCAGCTCGGTGGGGCGGGAGTTGGTTGAGCAGTTCTTC | CASSVGRELVEQFF
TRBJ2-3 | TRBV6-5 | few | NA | TGTGCCAGCCGATCCCGGGGCGATACGCAGTATTTT | CASRSRGDTQYF
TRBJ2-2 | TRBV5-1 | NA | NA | TGCGCCAGCAGTCTGAGGGGAGCGAACACCGGGGAGCTGTTTTTT | CASSLRGANTGELFF
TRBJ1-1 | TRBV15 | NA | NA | TGTGCCACCAGCACAGACAGGACGGGGGTTAGACGTGCTTTCTTT | CATSTDRTGVRRAFF
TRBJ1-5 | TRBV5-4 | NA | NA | TGTGCCAGCAGCCAAGGGATTGGGACTGGCAATCAGCCCCAGCATTTT | CASSQGIGTGNQPQHF
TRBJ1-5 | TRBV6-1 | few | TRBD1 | TGTGCCAGCAGTCCTCAGGGGGGGCGGCAGCCCCAGCATTTT | CASSPQGGRQPQHF
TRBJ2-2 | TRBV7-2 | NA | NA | TGTGCCAGCAGCCCGGGGGTTTCCGGGGAGCTGTTTTTT | CASSPGVSGELFF
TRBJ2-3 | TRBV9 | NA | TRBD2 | TGTGCCAGCAGCCCCGGCGGGAGTGGTAAAGATACGCAGTATTTT | CASSPGGSGKDTQYF